The 32 T cell receptor beta chains given below trace back to one sample, sequenced in a study of blood T cells in healthy people across ages. The use of a sample-barcoded 5' primer and a J-beta primer mix characterized a second PCR of about 6 to 12 cycles. TCRdb reprocessed the 5' RACE reads via MiXCR and lists one record per CDR3 protein. The table shows 910,000 or so distinct CDR3 sequences, with around 54% occurring only once. The sequencing input was blood. The receptors were sampled from a woman aged 60-70 years in good health.

V is TRBV25-1 and J is TRBJ2-1; D is perhaps TRBD1 (6 bases). With 2 bases removed from V and 5 bases from J, the gap between germline ends came to 13 bases. This CDR3 is 15 amino acids long. Germline V gene data show CDR1 as MGHDK and CDR2 as SYGVNS. For the CDR3, the DNA is TGTGCCAGCAGTGAAATGGGGGCTGAAAACAATGAGCAGTTCTTC. Translated: CASSEMGAENNEQFF.

The chain combines TRBV18 with TRBJ2-3; 9 nucleotides align to TRBD1. CDR3 length: 18 residues. J lost 4 bases, V lost 1 base, and 12 bases had no gene match. Per germline, CDR1 KGHSH and CDR2 LQKENI. In nucleotides, the CDR3 is TGTGCCAGCTCACCACTCCGACAGGGGGTCCGTAGCCCAGATACGCAGTATTTT. It specifies CASSPLRQGVRSPDTQYF.

The rearrangement joins TRBV12-3 or TRBV12-4 to TRBJ2-1; 8 nucleotides match TRBD2. The CDR3 runs 15 residues. Trimming took 5 bases from V and 5 from J; bases not matched to a gene: 8. The chain's CDR3 is CASSPAGGGDNEQFF. The CDR3 DNA reads as TGTGCCAGCAGTCCGGCGGGAGGTGGGGACAATGAGCAGTTCTTC.

This clonotype was seen at least ten times. This chain links TRBV4-3 with TRBJ2-7; D may match TRBD1 or TRBD2 (7 bases each). Trimming stripped 0 bases from V and 3 bases from J, with 15 bases between. CDR3 length equals 16 residues. Germline lookup yields CDR1 LGHNA and CDR2 YSLEER. CDR3 sequence (DNA): TGCGCCAGCAGCCAAGATATCCAGGGGGGGATCTACGAGCAGTACTTC. It yields the protein CASSQDIQGGIYEQYF.

This clonotype was picked up a small number of times. The chain links TRBV10-3 to TRBJ2-5; TRBD1 matches 9 bases. The DNA matches TRBJ2-7 better at its end, which makes the J call doubtful. The CDR3 consists of 16 residues. Germline V gene data show CDR1 as ENHRY and CDR2 as SYGVKD. The CDR3 coding sequence is TGTGCCATCAGTGATGGTCCCGGGACAGGGTCTCACGAGCAGTACTTC. Protein: CAISDGPGTGSHEQYF.

The chain couples TRBV2 to TRBJ1-4; 10 bases align to TRBD1. The CDR3 covers 15 residues. Germline V gives CDR1 SNHLY, CDR2 FYNNEI. V lost 6 bases, J lost 3 bases, and 4 bases stayed unmatched. The CDR3: CASRRQGAANEKLFF. The CDR3 DNA sequence: TGTGCCAGCAGGAGACAGGGGGCAGCTAATGAAAAACTGTTTTTT.

This clonotype showed up just once. The genes are TRBV9 and TRBJ2-3; D remains ambiguous. Germline-derived CDR1 and CDR2 are SGDLS and YYNGEE. This CDR3 has 14 residues. Trimming stripped 2 bases from V and 3 bases from J, with 10 bases between. The CDR3 protein is CASSVKGITDTQYF. The CDR3 DNA reads as TGTGCCAGCAGCGTCAAGGGCATAACAGATACGCAGTATTTT. Complete variable domain (other parts from reference TRBV9 and TRBJ2-3): DSGVTQTPKHLITATGQRVTLRCSPRSGDLSVYWYQQSLDQGLQFLIQYYNGEERAKGNILERFSAQQFPDLHSELNLSSLELGDSALYFCASSVKGITDTQYFGPGTRLTVL.

The chain employs TRBV7-9 and TRBJ1-5; 9 bases match TRBD1. CDR1 and CDR2 from the germline V gene are SEHNR and FQNEAQ (reference sequence). The CDR3 contains 15 residues. Unmatched junction bases numbered 3, after V lost 1 base and J lost 5 bases. CDR3 coding DNA: TGTGCCAGCAGCTTAGGGACAGGGGTTTATCAGCCCCAGCATTTT. The encoded protein is CASSLGTGVYQPQHF.

The chain combines TRBV20-1 with TRBJ1-2; weak D call: TRBD1 (6 bases). Looked up from germline, CDR1 is DFQATT and CDR2 is SNEGSKA (reference sequence). This CDR3 spans 12 amino acids. The CDR3 sequence is CSFDRTGGGYTF. The CDR3 bases are TGCAGCTTTGACAGGACTGGGGGTGGCTACACCTTC.

This chain joins TRBV18 and TRBJ2-7, with no clear D. Germline lookup yields CDR1 KGHSH and CDR2 LQKENI. CDR3 length: 14 residues. Trimming took 2 bases from V and 4 from J, leaving 12 bases between them. The CDR3 is CASSPNAREYEQYF. CDR3 in DNA: TGTGCCAGCTCACCAAATGCCCGTGAATACGAGCAGTACTTC.

The J gene is TRBJ2-5, the V gene TRBV5-1; 13 nucleotides match TRBD2. CDR3 length: 15 amino acids. The V segment lost 3 bases and the J segment 4 bases; nucleotides outside the gene matches: 3. Germline assignment: CDR1 SGHRS and CDR2 YFSETQ. CDR3 loop: CASSWTSGRRETQYF. Written as DNA, the CDR3 is TGCGCCAGCAGCTGGACTAGCGGGAGAAGAGAGACCCAGTACTTC.

The chain carries TRBV12-3 or TRBV12-4 and TRBJ2-7, with 7 bases identical to TRBD1. The trim removed 6 bases at V and 5 bases at J, leaving 4 bases unmatched. The CDR3 covers 12 residues. The CDR3 loop reads CASRATGNEQYF. CDR3 in DNA: TGTGCCAGCAGGGCGACAGGGAACGAGCAGTACTTC.

The table lists this clonotype with a count of one. The J gene is TRBJ2-7, the V gene TRBV27; perhaps TRBD1 as D (6 bases). Germline loops: CDR1 MNHEY, CDR2 SMNVEV (reference sequence). The CDR3 has 17 amino acids. V shed 0 bases and J shed 1 base, with 16 bases lying between them. CDR3 loop: CASSLSSVTGRSYEQYF. CDR3 bases: TGTGCCAGCAGTTTATCGAGTGTGACAGGTAGATCCTACGAGCAGTACTTC.

The V and J genes are TRBV13 and TRBJ2-6, with D maybe TRBD2 (5 bases). Germline-derived CDR1 and CDR2 are PRHDT and FYEKMQ (reference sequence). The V end was cut by 5 bases, the J end by 3 bases, with 14 bases between. This CDR3 contains 16 residues. The CDR3 reads CASSPVVRVGANVLTF. In DNA form, the CDR3 reads TGTGCCAGCAGCCCGGTGGTGAGGGTTGGGGCCAACGTCCTGACTTTC.

The CDR3 loop is CSVVWVSSYEQYF. CDR3 bases: TGCAGCGTTGTGTGGGTCTCATCCTACGAGCAGTACTTC. The J gene is TRBJ2-7, the V gene TRBV29-1; D ambiguous. This CDR3 is built from 13 residues. With 4 bases removed from V and 1 base from J, the gap between germline ends came to 11 bases. CDR1 SQVTM and CDR2 ANQGSEA come from the germline V gene.

This clonotype occurred many times. V gene TRBV10-3 combines with J gene TRBJ2-1; D uncertain. Trimming shortened V by 0 bases and J by 6 bases, and 3 bases separated the two germline ends. This CDR3 region has 12 residues. Germline assignment: CDR1 ENHRY and CDR2 SYGVKD. The CDR3 is CAISESGNEQFF. In DNA form, the CDR3 reads TGTGCCATCAGTGAGTCTGGCAATGAGCAGTTCTTC.

This clonotype came up a few times. Written as DNA, the CDR3 is TGTGCCAGCTCCGGAGGTGTGTTCGGCAATCAGCCCCAGCATTTT. As protein: CASSGGVFGNQPQHF. The chain combines TRBV2 with TRBJ1-5; no reliable D call. The germline gives CDR1 SNHLY, CDR2 FYNNEI. The CDR3 covers 15 residues. Between the trimmed V and J ends, which lost 8 bases and 2 bases, there was a span of 16 bases.

This sequence joins TRBV7-9 and TRBJ1-1; tentative D call: TRBD1 (6 bases). The V end was cut by 2 bases, the J end by 1 base, with 17 bases between. Germline assignment: CDR1 SEHNR and CDR2 FQNEAQ (reference sequence). This CDR3 has 17 amino acids. The CDR3 DNA sequence: TGTGCCAGCAGCTTAAGACCGACAGGCAAGAAGAACACTGAAGCTTTCTTT. This encodes CASSLRPTGKKNTEAFF.

The chain recombines TRBV5-1 with TRBJ2-3; 16 bases are a match to TRBD2. Germline CDR1 is SGHRS and CDR2 is YFSETQ. V was pared by 4 bases and J by 1 base, with 18 bases of the junction left unmatched. The CDR3 totals 22 residues. This CDR3 is CASSKPPGPGLAGGHGTDTQYF. CDR3 coding DNA: TGCGCCAGCAGCAAGCCGCCTGGCCCGGGACTAGCGGGAGGGCATGGCACAGATACGCAGTATTTT. The entire variable domain, with the rest obtained from reference TRBV5-1 and TRBJ2-3, is as follows: KAGVTQTPRYLIKTRGQQVTLSCSPISGHRSVSWYQQTPGQGLQFLFEYFSETQRNKGNFPGRFSGRQFSNSRSEMNVSTLELGDSALYLCASSKPPGPGLAGGHGTDTQYFGPGTRLTVL.

Comments on this clonotype: Its ends do not fully match the called genes, so a read error is possible. V gene TRBV24-1 combines with J gene TRBJ2-5; tentative D call: TRBD2 (5 bases). The CDR3 is made up of 15 amino acids. Germline V lookup: CDR1 KGHDR, CDR2 SFDVKD. CDR3 region: CGTSDPARGRETQYF. The CDR3 DNA sequence: TGTGGCACCAGTGACCCGGCCCGGGGTCGAGAGACCCAGTACTTC.

The sample holds a few counts of this clonotype. V and J are TRBV6-6 and TRBJ2-5; TRBD2 agrees at 7 bases. The germline CDR1 and CDR2 sequences are MNHNY and SVGAGI (reference sequence). The CDR3 is 15 residues long. V gave up 5 bases and J gave up 5 bases; unmatched junction bases: 11. The CDR3 sequence is CASSPTSSPGETQYF. CDR3 nucleotide sequence: TGTGCCAGCAGTCCGACTAGCAGCCCCGGGGAGACCCAGTACTTC.

This clonotype has only a few counts. The chain has TRBV24-1 and TRBJ1-6; D may be TRBD1 (5 bases). The V and J ends lost 8 bases and 7 bases respectively, with 20 bases between them. The length of the CDR3 is 16 residues. The germline gives CDR1 KGHDR, CDR2 SFDVKD. The CDR3 sequence: CATTNGTDPKNSPLHF. CDR3 nucleotides: TGTGCCACCACCAACGGGACGGACCCTAAGAATTCACCCCTCCACTTT.

This clonotype has just a few counts. V usage is TRBV9 and J usage is TRBJ2-3; possibly TRBD1 or TRBD2 for D (5 bases each). This CDR3 contains 15 residues. V shed 6 bases and J shed 2 bases, with 16 bases lying between them. Germline-derived CDR1 and CDR2 are SGDLS and YYNGEE. In DNA form, the CDR3 reads TGTGCCAGCACCCCTTCCGGGACCCCCACAGATACGCAGTATTTT. Translation gives CASTPSGTPTDTQYF.

This clonotype was counted a few times. This chain uses TRBV6-1 with TRBJ2-1; D unresolved. Germline lookup yields CDR1 MNHNS and CDR2 SASEGT. V lost 2 bases and J 7 bases, leaving 6 bases between the germline ends. The CDR3 has 12 amino acids. CDR3 sequence reads: CASSERHNEQFF. In nucleotides, the CDR3 is TGTGCCAGCAGTGAACGACATAATGAGCAGTTCTTC.

The CDR3 is CASSPYSTQYF. DNA of the CDR3: TGTGCCAGCAGTCCCTATAGTACGCAGTATTTT. The chain recombines TRBV12-3 or TRBV12-4 with TRBJ2-3; D gene ambiguous. V was clipped by 5 bases and J by 8 bases, with 8 bases between them. The CDR3 runs 11 residues.

This clonotype came up a few times. This chain joins TRBV18 and TRBJ1-5; D may be TRBD1 (6 bases). The V end was cut by 3 bases, the J end by 4 bases, with 13 bases between. The CDR3 is 15 amino acids. Germline lookup yields CDR1 KGHSH and CDR2 LQKENI. The CDR3 nucleotides are TGTGCCAGCTCACCTGGATCGGACAGAAATCAGCCCCAGCATTTT. This codes for CASSPGSDRNQPQHF.

V is TRBV4-3 and J is TRBJ1-2; unclear D gene. This CDR3 has 16 amino acids. Between the trimmed V and J ends, which lost 1 base and 4 bases, there was a span of 16 bases. Germline V gives CDR1 LGHNA, CDR2 YSLEER. The CDR3 spells CASSQARQRMSYGYTF. As DNA, the CDR3 is TGCGCCAGCAGCCAAGCGAGGCAGCGGATGTCCTATGGCTACACCTTC.

V and J are TRBV5-6 and TRBJ2-7, with D perhaps given as TRBD1 or TRBD2 (5 bases each). Germline V gene lookup returns CDR1 SGHDT and CDR2 YYEEEE. This CDR3 spans 16 amino acids. Trimming left V 3 bases short and J 3 bases short, with 19 bases between. The chain's CDR3 is CASSSGTGLTLYEQYF. The CDR3 nucleotides are TGTGCCAGCAGCTCGGGGACGGGATTGACACTCTACGAGCAGTACTTC.

The sample holds a few counts of this clonotype. As DNA, the CDR3 is TGCAGTGCTAGAGTTAGCTCCTACGAGCAGTACTTC. It codes for CSARVSSYEQYF. The chain links TRBV20-1 to TRBJ2-7; D call uncertain. The V and J ends lost 1 base and 0 bases respectively, with 4 bases between them. Germline V gives CDR1 DFQATT, CDR2 SNEGSKA (reference sequence). The CDR3 covers 12 residues.

The chain carries TRBV29-1 and TRBJ1-2; 7 positions agree with TRBD1. After removal of 4 bases from V and 8 bases from J, the junction contained 7 bases not matched to a gene. CDR3 size: 12 residues. In germline, CDR1 is SQVTM, CDR2 ANQGSEA. CDR3 bases: TGCAGCGTTGCACAGGGGCTCCCGGGCTACACCTTC. Protein product: CSVAQGLPGYTF.

The chain links TRBV7-8 to TRBJ2-3; 7 positions match TRBD2. This CDR3 region has 18 residues. The germline V gene has CDR1 SGHVS and CDR2 FQNEAQ. The V gene end was trimmed by 5 bases and the J gene end by 7 bases; junction bases not matched to a gene: 21. The CDR3 bases are TGTGCCAGCAGCACTAGCTGGAGAGGGAGGGCCAAGCTATATACGCAGTATTTT. This encodes CASSTSWRGRAKLYTQYF.

The rearrangement links TRBV20-1 to TRBJ2-7, with TRBD2 matching over 9 bases. The DNA end lines up better with TRBJ2-5; the J call may be wrong. CDR3 length equals 12 residues. CDR1 is DFQATT, CDR2 SNEGSKA, per germline (reference sequence). Written as DNA, the CDR3 is TGCAGTGCTAGCGGACTAGCGGAGACCCAGTACTTC. Protein: CSASGLAETQYF.